This TCR beta chain was retrieved from a study of CD8+ T cells in alopecia areata. About this clone itself: Its antigen is undetermined.

Study-wide findings and caveats: Scalp sequencing also captures normal skin's resident alphabeta T cells. Sharing of TCR sequences between patients (possibly for HLA-related reasons) was less clear than in mice.

CDR3 size: 13 residues. Germline V gives CDR1 KGHSH, CDR2 LQKENI. V lost 8 bases and J lost 4, with 13 bases in between. RNA, once extracted, was reverse transcribed into cDNA for use as the sequencing template. Clones were read by immunoSEQ multiplex PCR, and TCRdb kept only the in-frame ones, dropping some. In the table there are 130,000 to 150,000 clones, 47% of which are singletons. This clonotype originated in a human donor with alopecia areata. The sequenced sample was CD4+ T cells sorted from blood. The chain links TRBV18 to TRBJ2-3; no clear D gene. The CDR3, as DNA: TGTGCCAGCGCAGGATTTATTTCAGATACGCAGTATTTT. It translates to CASAGFISDTQYF.